This T cell receptor (beta chain) originates from a study of blood T cell repertoires in COVID-19. For the study at large: Nucleic acid was either cDNA or gDNA, and it came from T cells, B-cell-depleted T cells, or PBMCs.

In the original processing: Estimation of nucleated cell counts was performed using reference gene primer amplification. Assay used: immunoSEQ multiplex PCR; TCRdb lists only in-frame clones, some missing. That table is the source of V, J and clone size, and D and trimming were worked out from the DNA. In the table there are 250,000 to 350,000 clones, about nine tenths of which are singletons. Trimming removed 0 bases from V and 5 bases from J; junction bases left unmatched: 10. CDR1 is LGHDT and CDR2 is YNNKEL in the germline V gene (reference sequence). The CDR3 loop spans 17 amino acids. The specimen was peripheral blood. This chain connects TRBV3-1 (or the pseudogene TRBV3-2) to TRBJ2-5, with 9 bases fitting TRBD2. The TCR was taken from a woman between 40 and 55 years old who had recovered from COVID-19. CDR3 DNA sequence: TGTGCCAGCAGCCAAGAGGGGGTAGCGGGAGCTGGGGAGACCCAGTACTTC. Amino acids: CASSQEGVAGAGETQYF.